The clone carrying this T cell receptor (beta chain) was observed once. What it binds is unknown. The DNA input per sorted-subset replicate PCR was 200 ng, corresponding to 28,000 or so T cell genomes. The method was immunoSEQ multiplex PCR; TCRdb's version includes in-frame clones alone and lacks a portion of them. The table includes millions of clones, approximately 95% detected once. The data derive from a study of shared clonotypes between healthy human individuals. Broader study findings: Clonotype sharing across donors was expected to vary with sequencing depth. Several donors had around 5.2% of their naive CD4 clonotypes in common.

The CDR3 length is 13 residues. Trimming removed 10 bases at V and 1 base at J, with 13 bases between. Germline-derived CDR1 and CDR2 are MDHEN and SYDVKM. Source material: naive CD4+ T cells sorted from blood. The subset is: CD45RA+ positively selected. This TCR came from a man between 18 and 35 years old in good health. The chain recombines TRBV28 with TRBJ1-1; tentative D call: TRBD1 (6 bases). The CDR3 region has the DNA TGTGCCACCCTTGGGGGGCAGAACACTGAAGCTTTCTTT. Encoded protein: CATLGGQNTEAFF.